The present entry profiles one T cell receptor (beta chain) with its context. Its antigen is undetermined. PCR was performed using 60 Vbeta and 13 Jbeta primers. Clones were read by immunoSEQ multiplex PCR, and TCRdb kept only the in-frame ones, dropping some. This listing includes 150,000 or so clones. Germline V gives CDR1 GTSNPN, CDR2 SVGIG (reference sequence). The CDR3 covers 13 residues. Trimming shortened V by 0 bases and J by 9 bases, and 12 bases separated the two germline ends. This entry comes from a study of cytomegalovirus exposure and HLA in healthy donors. Study outcomes and limitations: TCR beta V- and J-gene trimming was later associated with a missense DCLRE1C variant. Cytomegalovirus association was assigned to some 160 TCR beta chains. By a later analysis, the bulk of CMV-associated TCR beta chains appeared HLA-restricted. A previous analysis found most TCR beta V segments productive roughly 87% or roughly 30% of the time.

Specimen: PBMCs. This rearrangement joins TRBV30 to TRBJ1-5; the D gene is possibly TRBD1 (5 bases). The sequence was collected from a middle-aged woman in good health and CMV-seropositive. The CDR3 DNA follows: TGTGCCTGGAGTGTGGGGGGACTTGGGCCCCAGCATTTT. Translating gives CAWSVGGLGPQHF. The whole variable domain, filled in from reference TRBV30 and TRBJ1-5, reads SQTIHQWPATLVQPVGSPLSLECTVEGTSNPNLYWYRQAAGRGLQLLFYSVGIGQISSEVPQNLSASRPQDRQFILSSKKLLLSDSGFYLCAWSVGGLGPQHFGDGTRLSIL.